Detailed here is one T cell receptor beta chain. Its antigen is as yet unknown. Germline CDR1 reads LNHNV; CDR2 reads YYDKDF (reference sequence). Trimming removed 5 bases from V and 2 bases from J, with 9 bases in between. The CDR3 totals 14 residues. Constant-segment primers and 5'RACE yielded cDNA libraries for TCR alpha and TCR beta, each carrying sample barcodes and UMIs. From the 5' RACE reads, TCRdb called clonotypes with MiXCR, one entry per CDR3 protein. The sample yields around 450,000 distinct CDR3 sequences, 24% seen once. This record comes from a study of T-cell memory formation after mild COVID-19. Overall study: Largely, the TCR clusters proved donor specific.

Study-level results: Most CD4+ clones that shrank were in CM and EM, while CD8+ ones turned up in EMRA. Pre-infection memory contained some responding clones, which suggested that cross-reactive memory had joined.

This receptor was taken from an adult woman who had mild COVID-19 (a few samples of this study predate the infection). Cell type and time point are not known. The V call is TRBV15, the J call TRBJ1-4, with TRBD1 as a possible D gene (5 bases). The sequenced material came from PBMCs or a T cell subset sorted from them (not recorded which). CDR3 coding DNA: TGTGCCACCAGCTCCGGGACGACTAATGAAAAACTGTTTTTT. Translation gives CATSSGTTNEKLFF.